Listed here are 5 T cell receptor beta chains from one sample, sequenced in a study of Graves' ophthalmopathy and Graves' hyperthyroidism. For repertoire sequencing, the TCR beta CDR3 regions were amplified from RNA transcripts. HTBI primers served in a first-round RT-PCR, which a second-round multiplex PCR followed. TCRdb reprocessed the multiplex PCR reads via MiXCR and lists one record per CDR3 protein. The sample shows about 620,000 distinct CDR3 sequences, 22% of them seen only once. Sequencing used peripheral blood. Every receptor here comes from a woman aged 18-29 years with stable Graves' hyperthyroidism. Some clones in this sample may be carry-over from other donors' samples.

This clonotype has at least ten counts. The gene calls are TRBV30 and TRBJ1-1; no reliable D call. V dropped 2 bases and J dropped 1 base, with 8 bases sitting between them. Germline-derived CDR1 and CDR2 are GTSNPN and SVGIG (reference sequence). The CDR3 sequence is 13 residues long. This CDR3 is CAWSQRGNTEAFF. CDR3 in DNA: TGTGCCTGGAGTCAGAGAGGGAACACTGAAGCTTTCTTT.

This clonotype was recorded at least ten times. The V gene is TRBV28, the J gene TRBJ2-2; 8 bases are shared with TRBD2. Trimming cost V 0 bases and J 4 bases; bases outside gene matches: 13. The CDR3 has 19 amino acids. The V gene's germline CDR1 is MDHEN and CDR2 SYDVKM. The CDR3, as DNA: TGTGCCAGCAGTTTATGGGCCATGGGAAGCGGGAGTAGCACCGGGGAGCTGTTTTTT. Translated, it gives CASSLWAMGSGSSTGELFF.

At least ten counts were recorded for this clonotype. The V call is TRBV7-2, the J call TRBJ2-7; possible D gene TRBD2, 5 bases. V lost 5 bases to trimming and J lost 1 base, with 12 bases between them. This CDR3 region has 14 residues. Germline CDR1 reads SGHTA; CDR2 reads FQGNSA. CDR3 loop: CASSHGVRSYEQYF. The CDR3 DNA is TGTGCCAGCAGCCACGGGGTAAGGTCCTACGAGCAGTACTTC.

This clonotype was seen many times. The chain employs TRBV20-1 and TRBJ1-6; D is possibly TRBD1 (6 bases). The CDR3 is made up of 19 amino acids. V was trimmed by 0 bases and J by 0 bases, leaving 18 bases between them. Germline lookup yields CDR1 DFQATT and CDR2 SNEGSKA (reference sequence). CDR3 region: CSARDPFGGAGSYNSPLHF. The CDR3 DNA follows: TGCAGTGCTAGAGATCCTTTTGGGGGCGCAGGCTCCTATAATTCACCCCTCCACTTT.

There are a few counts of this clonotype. CDR3 DNA sequence: TGCAGTGCTGGACCCCCGAAAGCGGGGGGATCCTACGAGCAGTACTTC. This codes for CSAGPPKAGGSYEQYF. The chain recombines TRBV20-1 with TRBJ2-7; 9 bases line up with TRBD2. Germline V lookup: CDR1 DFQATT, CDR2 SNEGSKA (reference sequence). With V trimmed by 5 bases and J by 1 base, 12 bases remained unmatched. This CDR3 is 16 amino acids long.